There are many counts of the clone carrying this T cell receptor beta chain. Its antigen is still unknown. These data originate in a study of breast tumors, draining lymph nodes, adjacent tissues. Overall study results and limits: Data fit most tumor T cells coming from lymph node, expanding in tumor. Tumor repertoires ranked between lymph nodes and nontumor tissue in diversity, with V and J gene preferences.

TCRdb re-analysed the multiplex PCR reads in MiXCR, keeping a single row per CDR3 protein. Counted here are around 15,000 distinct CDR3 sequences, 40% to 60% occurring once; the ten biggest clones make up around 17%. Germline CDR1 and CDR2: DFQATT and SNEGSKA (reference sequence). Trimming pared 3 bases from V and 3 bases from J, leaving 17 bases between. The CDR3 runs to 15 residues. The J gene is TRBJ2-5, the V gene TRBV20-1, with D unclear. Material: tumor-adjacent breast tissue. The sequence was obtained from a female donor with breast cancer. Some clones in this sample may be carry-over from other donors' samples. In DNA form, the CDR3 reads TGCAGTGCTAGTCCTCTTTTTACGGAAAAAGAGACCCAGTACTTC. It yields the protein CSASPLFTEKETQYF.